This T cell receptor (beta chain) derives from a study of shared clonotypes between healthy human individuals. The CDR3 runs to 14 residues. Germline CDR1 reads PRHDT; CDR2 reads FYEKMQ (reference sequence). The V gene end was trimmed by 8 bases and the J gene end by 5 bases; junction bases not matched to a gene: 9. Naivety among CD8 cells was defined by CD45RO negativity and positive CCR7 selection, thereby excluding terminally differentiated effector memory CD45RA+ cells. In replicate PCRs of sorted subsets, roughly 200 ng DNA, approximately 30,000 T cell genomes, was used. TCRdb's copy holds only in-frame clones and misses some; the assay was immunoSEQ multiplex PCR. The sample has about 2 million clones, less than 95% seen once; the top ten hold more than 0.95%.

The sequencing input was naive CD8+ T cells sorted from blood. The receptor comes from a man aged 18 to 35 in good health. This sequence joins TRBV13 and TRBJ1-1; 9 bases fit TRBD1. This chain's CDR3 is CASPNRDRETEAFF. The CDR3 region has the DNA TGTGCCAGCCCCAACCGGGACAGGGAGACTGAAGCTTTCTTT.